This T cell receptor beta chain is drawn from a study of blood T cell repertoires in COVID-19. Trimming pared 0 bases from V and 2 bases from J, leaving 11 bases between. Per germline, CDR1 LNHNV and CDR2 YYDKDF (reference sequence). The CDR3 extends over 16 amino acids. Sequenced by immunoSEQ multiplex PCR; TCRdb stores in-frame clones only, minus some. In the table there are about 380,000 clones, 85% to 90% of which are singletons. The clonotype originates from a man younger than 30 with active or convalescent COVID-19. The chain joins TRBV15 to TRBJ2-1, with D possibly being TRBD2 (5 bases). The sequenced sample was peripheral blood. CDR3 sequence: CATSRERTSTYNEQFF. The CDR3, as DNA: TGTGCCACCAGCAGAGAGAGGACTTCCACCTACAATGAGCAGTTCTTC.